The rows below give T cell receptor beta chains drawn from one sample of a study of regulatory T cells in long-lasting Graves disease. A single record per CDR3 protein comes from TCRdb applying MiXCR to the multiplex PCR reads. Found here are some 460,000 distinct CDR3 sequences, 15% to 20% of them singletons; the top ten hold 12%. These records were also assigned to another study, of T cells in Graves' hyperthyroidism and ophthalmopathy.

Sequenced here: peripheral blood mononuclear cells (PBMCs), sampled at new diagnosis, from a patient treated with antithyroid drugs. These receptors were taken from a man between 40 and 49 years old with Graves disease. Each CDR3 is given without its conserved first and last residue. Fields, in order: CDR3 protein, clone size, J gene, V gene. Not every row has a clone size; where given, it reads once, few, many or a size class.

CDR3: ASSLESRGENTGELF
size: many
J: TRBJ2-2
V: TRBV5-1

CDR3: SANPGNEQF
size: -
J: TRBJ2-1
V: TRBV20-1

CDR3: ASSAWTGSSEPQH
size: many
J: TRBJ1-5
V: TRBV2

CDR3: ASGLLTGVNYGYT
size: -
J: TRBJ1-2
V: TRBV12-5

CDR3: ASSPAQGGGEQY
size: many
J: TRBJ2-7
V: TRBV18

CDR3: ASSIRTGVLF
size: -
J: TRBJ1-4
V: TRBV9

CDR3: ASSPLLAGSYEQY
size: few
J: TRBJ2-7
V: TRBV18

CDR3: ASSSQGTGVSEQY
size: many
J: TRBJ2-7
V: TRBV7-9

CDR3: ASRVSSGRTDTQY
size: many
J: TRBJ2-3
V: TRBV2

CDR3: ASGESNQPQH
size: -
J: TRBJ1-5
V: TRBV6-1

CDR3: ASSLLLGITNQPQH
size: few
J: TRBJ1-5
V: TRBV7-2

CDR3: ASSLGQGITYEQY
size: many
J: TRBJ2-7
V: TRBV5-1

CDR3: ASSSWAFNEQF
size: many
J: TRBJ2-1
V: TRBV5-1

CDR3: ASSPPGILTGELF
size: -
J: TRBJ2-2
V: TRBV28

CDR3: ASSLAAGLNTEAF
size: many
J: TRBJ1-1
V: TRBV5-1

CDR3: ASSLSGVSYNEQF
size: many
J: TRBJ2-1
V: TRBV9

CDR3: ASSFLSGGWYNEQF
size: -
J: TRBJ2-1
V: TRBV7-2

CDR3: ASSVGASGWYEQY
size: many
J: TRBJ2-7
V: TRBV9

CDR3: ASSLIGKSSVSYEQY
size: many
J: TRBJ2-7
V: TRBV28

CDR3: SATSGSSSYEQY
size: many
J: TRBJ2-7
V: TRBV20-1

CDR3: ASSLLTSGITNTYEQY
size: many
J: TRBJ2-7
V: TRBV5-6

CDR3: ASSTSGSHYEQY
size: many
J: TRBJ2-7
V: TRBV28

CDR3: ASSLRDRSYEQY
size: many
J: TRBJ2-7
V: TRBV18

CDR3: ASSYSGTSGRYGNEQF
size: many
J: TRBJ2-1
V: TRBV5-5

CDR3: SVDQGYEQY
size: many
J: TRBJ2-7
V: TRBV29-1

CDR3: ASSETVDEQY
size: many
J: TRBJ2-7
V: TRBV2

CDR3: ASSQEIGTNYEQY
size: -
J: TRBJ2-7
V: TRBV7-8

CDR3: ASSLRIYRGTGELF
size: few
J: TRBJ2-2
V: TRBV7-2

CDR3: ASSTGPNNSPLH
size: -
J: TRBJ1-6
V: TRBV19